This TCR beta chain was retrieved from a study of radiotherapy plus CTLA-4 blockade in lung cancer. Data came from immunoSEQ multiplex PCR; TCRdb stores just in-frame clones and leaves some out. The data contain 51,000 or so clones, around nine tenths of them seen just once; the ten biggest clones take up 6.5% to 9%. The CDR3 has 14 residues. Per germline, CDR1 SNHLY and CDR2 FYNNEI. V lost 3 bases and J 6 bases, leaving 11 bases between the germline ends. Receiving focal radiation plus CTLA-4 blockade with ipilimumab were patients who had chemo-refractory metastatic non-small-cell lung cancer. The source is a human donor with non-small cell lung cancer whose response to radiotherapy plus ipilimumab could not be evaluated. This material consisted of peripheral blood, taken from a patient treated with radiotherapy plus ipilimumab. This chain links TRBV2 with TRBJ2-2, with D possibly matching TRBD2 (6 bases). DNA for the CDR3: TGTGCCAGCAGTGATTCCCGGGGGTCCGGGGAGCTGTTTTTT. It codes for CASSDSRGSGELFF.